The rows below give T cell receptor beta chains drawn from one sample of a study of shared clonotypes between healthy human individuals. Produced via immunoSEQ multiplex PCR; TCRdb's table is partial and in-frame only. In the table there are about 2 million clones, approximately 95% of which are singletons. Sequenced input: naive CD8+ T cells sorted from blood. The receptors were gathered from a young man in good health. Both conserved end residues are part of each CDR3. A D gene is named only where the DNA matches it firmly. Size tells how often a clone was seen (once, few, many) or the class of an expanded clone, and some rows leave it out.

abundance,d_gene,v_gene,j_gene,CDR3nt,CDR3aa
.,.,TRBV10-3,TRBJ2-6,TGTGCCATCAGTGAGGGACAGACAGACTCTGGGGCCAACGTCCTGACTTTC,CAISEGQTDSGANVLTF
once,.,TRBV7-2,TRBJ1-1,TGTGCCAGCAGCTTAACAGAGATGAACACTGAAGCTTTCTTT,CASSLTEMNTEAFF
.,TRBD1,TRBV27,TRBJ1-2,TGTGCCAGCAAGACAGGGGCCGAGGACGGCTACACCTTC,CASKTGAEDGYTF
.,.,TRBV10-3,TRBJ2-2,TGTGCCATCAACCCAGAGAACACCGGGGAGCTGTTTTTT,CAINPENTGELFF
.,.,TRBV5-1,TRBJ2-1,TGCGCCAGCAGCTTGGATGGCTATCAGCAGTTCTTC,CASSLDGYQQFF
.,.,TRBV19,TRBJ2-7,TGTGCCAGTAGTATAACTGGTAGCAGCCGGTACGAGCAGTACTTC,CASSITGSSRYEQYF
.,.,TRBV9,TRBJ1-3,TGTGCCAGCAGCTCAGGACCCAGCTCTGGAAACACCATATATTTT,CASSSGPSSGNTIYF
.,.,TRBV11-2,TRBJ1-1,TGTGCCAGCAGCTTAGGTACTGAAGCTTTCTTT,CASSLGTEAFF
.,.,TRBV9,TRBJ2-7,TGTGCCAGCAGCGTAGGGGCTGACTACGAGCAGTACTTC,CASSVGADYEQYF
.,.,TRBV10-1,TRBJ2-7,TGCGCCAGCAGAGACCGGGACATGAGCTCCTACGAGCAGTACTTC,CASRDRDMSSYEQYF
.,.,TRBV27,TRBJ1-1,TGTGCCAGCAGTCCGGGGCATCCGTACACTGAAGCTTTCTTT,CASSPGHPYTEAFF
.,.,TRBV6-5,TRBJ2-5,TGTGCCAGCAGTTATGGGGAATCAGAGACCCAGTACTTC,CASSYGESETQYF
.,TRBD2,TRBV19,TRBJ2-3,TGTGCCAGTAGTATCCCATCCGGGACTAGCATTACAGATACGCAGTATTTT,CASSIPSGTSITDTQYF
.,.,TRBV7-2,TRBJ2-5,TGTGCCAGCAGCTTAATTATAGGGAACTTTCAAGAGACCCAGTACTTC,CASSLIIGNFQETQYF
.,.,TRBV4-1,TRBJ2-2,TGCGCCAGCAGCCAAGAGTCAGGGATCACCGGGGAGCTGTTTTTT,CASSQESGITGELFF
.,.,TRBV28,TRBJ1-2,TGTGCCAGCAGTCCCCTAGAGTATGGTGGCTACACCTTC,CASSPLEYGGYTF
once,.,TRBV19,TRBJ1-1,TGTGCCAGTACCCTAGGGAGGGAGAACACTGAAGCTTTCTTT,CASTLGRENTEAFF
.,TRBD2,TRBV27,TRBJ2-6,TGTGCCAGCAGGCGGACTAGCCCCAATCCCCACTCTGGGGCCAACGTCCTGACTTTC,CASRRTSPNPHSGANVLTF
once,TRBD1,TRBV27,TRBJ1-5,TGTGCCAGCAGTTTCCCCCGGGACAGGACAAGGAATCAGCCCCAGCATTTT,CASSFPRDRTRNQPQHF
.,.,TRBV11-2,TRBJ2-6,TGTGCCAGCAGCCCTTACAACGTCCTGACTTTC,CASSPYNVLTF
.,TRBD1,TRBV27,TRBJ1-5,TGTGCCAGCAGCCCGGGACAGTTTTATCAGCCCCAGCATTTT,CASSPGQFYQPQHF
.,TRBD1,TRBV15,TRBJ2-5,TGTGCCACCAGTGGACAGGGGGAGACCCAGTACTTC,CATSGQGETQYF
.,.,TRBV4-2,TRBJ2-5,TGTGCCAGCAGCCAAGATCTGCGATCGCAAGAGACCCAGTACTTC,CASSQDLRSQETQYF
.,.,TRBV6-4,TRBJ1-1,TGTGCCAGCAGTGAAAATGGCCGTGAAGCTTTCTTT,CASSENGREAFF
.,.,TRBV6-5,TRBJ2-1,TGTGCCAGCAGTTACTCGTCACTAGCCGCCTACAATGAGCAGTTCTTC,CASSYSSLAAYNEQFF
.,.,TRBV4-1,TRBJ2-2,TGCGCCAGCCGAGAACAGACTGCGAACACCGGGGAGCTGTTTTTT,CASREQTANTGELFF
.,.,TRBV5-1,TRBJ2-3,TGCGCCAGCAGCTCCCCGAGGGGGGATACAGATACGCAGTATTTT,CASSSPRGDTDTQYF
.,TRBD1,TRBV7-9,TRBJ2-7,TGTGCCAGCAGCGGGGCTCCGGGACAGGCTCGGTCCCCCTACGAGCAGTACTTC,CASSGAPGQARSPYEQYF
once,.,TRBV23-1,TRBJ2-7,TGCGCCAGCGCCGATCAAACCTTCGTCTACGAGCAGTACTTC,CASADQTFVYEQYF
once,.,TRBV7-9,TRBJ2-7,TGTGCCAGCAGCCGTGAGGTGCAGGGTACCTACGAGCAGTACTTC,CASSREVQGTYEQYF
.,.,TRBV29-1,TRBJ2-1,TGCAGCGTTGAAAAGACAGAGTACAATGAGCAGTTCTTC,CSVEKTEYNEQFF
.,.,TRBV10-2,TRBJ1-4,TGCGCCAGCAGTCCTAGGACAGAGGCTTCTCTTAATGAAAAACTGTTTTTT,CASSPRTEASLNEKLFF
.,.,TRBV2,TRBJ2-5,TGTGCCAGCAGTGGCTACCAAGAGACCCAGTACTTC,CASSGYQETQYF
.,.,TRBV6-1,TRBJ1-1,TGTGCCAGCAGTCTTACAGGGTCGGGGCAGGAAGCTTTCTTT,CASSLTGSGQEAFF